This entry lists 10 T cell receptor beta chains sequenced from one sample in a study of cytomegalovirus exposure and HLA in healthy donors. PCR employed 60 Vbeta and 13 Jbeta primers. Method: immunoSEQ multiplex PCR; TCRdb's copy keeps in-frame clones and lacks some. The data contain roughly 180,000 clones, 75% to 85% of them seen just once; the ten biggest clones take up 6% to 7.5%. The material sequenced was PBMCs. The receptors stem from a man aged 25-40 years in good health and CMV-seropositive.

DNA for the CDR3: TGTGCCAGCAGACCTAGCGGGGGCTTCTACGAGCAGTACTTC. Its translation is CASRPSGGFYEQYF. J is TRBJ2-5 and V is TRBV6-1; 10 bases align to TRBD2. Judging by the DNA end, TRBJ2-7 fits better; the J call may be wrong. Germline V CDR1 and CDR2: MNHNS, SASEGT. The CDR3 covers 14 residues.

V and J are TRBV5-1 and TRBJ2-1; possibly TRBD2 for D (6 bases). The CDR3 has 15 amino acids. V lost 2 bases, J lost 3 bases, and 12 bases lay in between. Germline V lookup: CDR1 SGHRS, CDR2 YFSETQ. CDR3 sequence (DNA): TGCGCCAGCAGCTTTTTCCTAGCGAGCTACAATGAGCAGTTCTTC. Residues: CASSFFLASYNEQFF.

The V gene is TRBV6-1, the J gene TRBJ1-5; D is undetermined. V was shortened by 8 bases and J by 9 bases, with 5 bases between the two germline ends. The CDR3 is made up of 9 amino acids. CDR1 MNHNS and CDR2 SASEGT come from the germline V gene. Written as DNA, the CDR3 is TGTGCCAGCGGCATGCCCCAGCATTTT. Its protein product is CASGMPQHF.

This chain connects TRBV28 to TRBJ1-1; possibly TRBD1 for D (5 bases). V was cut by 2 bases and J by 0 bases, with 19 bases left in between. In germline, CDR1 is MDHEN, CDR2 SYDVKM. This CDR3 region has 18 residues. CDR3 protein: CASSLRQSLKDMNTEAFF. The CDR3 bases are TGTGCCAGCAGTTTAAGGCAATCCTTAAAGGACATGAACACTGAAGCTTTCTTT.

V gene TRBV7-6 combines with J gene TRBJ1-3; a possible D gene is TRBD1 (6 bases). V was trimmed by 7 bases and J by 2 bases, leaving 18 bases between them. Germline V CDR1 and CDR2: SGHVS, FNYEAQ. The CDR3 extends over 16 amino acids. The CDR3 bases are TGTGCCAGCACCCAACGGGCAGGGGTTACTGGAAACACCATATATTTT. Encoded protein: CASTQRAGVTGNTIYF. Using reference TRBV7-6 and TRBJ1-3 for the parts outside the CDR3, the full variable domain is GAGVSQSPRYKVTKRGQDVALRCDPISGHVSLYWYRQALGQGPEFLTYFNYEAQQDKSGLPNDRFSAERPEGSISTLTIQRTEQRDSAMYRCASTQRAGVTGNTIYFGEGSWLTVV.

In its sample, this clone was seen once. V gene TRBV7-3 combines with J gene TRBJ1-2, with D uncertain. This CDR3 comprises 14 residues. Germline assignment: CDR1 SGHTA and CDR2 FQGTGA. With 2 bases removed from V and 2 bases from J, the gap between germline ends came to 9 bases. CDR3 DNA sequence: TGTGCCAGCAGCTTAGCCCCGCGAAACTATGGCTACACCTTC. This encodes CASSLAPRNYGYTF.

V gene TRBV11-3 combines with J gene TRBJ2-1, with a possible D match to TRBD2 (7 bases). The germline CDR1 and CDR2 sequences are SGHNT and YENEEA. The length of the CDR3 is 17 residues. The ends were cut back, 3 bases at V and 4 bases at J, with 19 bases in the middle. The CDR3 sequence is CASSLEFGGPTYNEQFF. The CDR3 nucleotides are TGTGCCAGCAGCTTGGAGTTCGGGGGGCCTACTTACAATGAGCAGTTCTTC.

The CDR3 nucleotides are TGTGCCAGCAGTGATGGTGGGCTAGCGGGGGGATTCTCAATTCGTCCGTATTTT. Protein product: CASSDGGLAGGFSIRPYF. The chain carries TRBV6-1 and TRBJ2-3; 11 nucleotides align to TRBD2. The CDR3 extends over 18 amino acids. In germline, CDR1 is MNHNS, CDR2 SASEGT. The J segment lost 14 bases and the V segment lost 3 bases, leaving 22 bases of the junction unmatched.

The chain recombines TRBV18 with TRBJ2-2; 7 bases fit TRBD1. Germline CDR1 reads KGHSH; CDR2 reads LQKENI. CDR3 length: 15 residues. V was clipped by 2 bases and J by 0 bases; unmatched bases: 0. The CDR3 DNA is TGTGCCAGCTCACCAGGACAGGCGAACACCGGGGAGCTGTTTTTT. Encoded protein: CASSPGQANTGELFF.

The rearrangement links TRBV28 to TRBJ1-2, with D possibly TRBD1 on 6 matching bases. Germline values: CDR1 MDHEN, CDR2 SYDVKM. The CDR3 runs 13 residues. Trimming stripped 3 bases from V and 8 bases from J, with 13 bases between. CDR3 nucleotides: TGTGCCAGCAGTTTCCTTGTTACAGGGGGCTACACCTTC. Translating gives CASSFLVTGGYTF.